These T cell receptor beta chains were read from a single sample in a study of PD-L1 blockade in urothelial cancer. Data came from immunoSEQ multiplex PCR; TCRdb stores just in-frame clones and leaves some out. This table has roughly 130,000 clones, roughly 83% appearing once. Sequenced material: PBMCs, taken around atezolizumab (anti-PD-L1) treatment. All receptors come from a middle-aged man with urothelial cancer. Each CDR3 is given with its conserved first and last residue. D genes are given only for firm matches. Rows may omit the clone size; those that give it use once, few, many or a size class.

V: TRBV7-2; J: TRBJ1-2; size: -; D: -; CDR3: CASSFTVNYGYTF; DNA: TGTGCCAGCAGCTTCACAGTCAACTATGGCTACACCTTC
V: TRBV27; J: TRBJ2-4; size: -; D: -; CDR3: CASSLVGGWGPKNIQYF; DNA: TGTGCCAGCAGTTTAGTAGGGGGTTGGGGACCCAAAAACATTCAGTACTTC
V: TRBV2; J: TRBJ2-7; size: once; D: TRBD2; CDR3: CASSPRTSGSTGEQYF; DNA: TGTGCCAGCAGCCCCCGGACTAGCGGGAGTACGGGAGAGCAGTACTTC
V: TRBV14; J: TRBJ2-1; size: -; D: TRBD2; CDR3: CASSHPAGARYEQFF; DNA: TGTGCCAGCAGCCACCCAGCGGGAGCGCGCTATGAGCAGTTCTTC
V: TRBV20-1; J: TRBJ2-5; size: -; D: -; CDR3: CSADKETQYF; DNA: TGCAGTGCCGACAAAGAGACCCAGTACTTC
V: TRBV19; J: TRBJ2-1; size: -; D: TRBD1; CDR3: CASSSRQGGHNEQFF; DNA: TGTGCCAGTAGTTCCCGACAGGGTGGGCACAATGAGCAGTTCTTC
V: TRBV23-1; J: TRBJ2-6; size: -; D: TRBD1; CDR3: CASSPEGGPGANVLTF; DNA: TGCGCCAGCAGTCCGGAAGGGGGCCCTGGGGCCAACGTCCTGACTTTC
V: TRBV28; J: TRBJ1-2; size: -; D: -; CDR3: CASSSPDTAPRYGYTF; DNA: TGTGCCAGCAGTTCCCCGGACACAGCCCCTAGGTATGGCTACACCTTC
V: TRBV7-8; J: TRBJ1-4; size: -; D: TRBD1; CDR3: CASNRQGRSNEKLFF; DNA: TGTGCCAGCAACAGACAGGGCCGCTCTAATGAAAAACTGTTTTTT
V: TRBV6-5; J: TRBJ2-7; size: -; D: TRBD2; CDR3: CASRTGGGRIDEQYF; DNA: TGTGCCAGCAGAACCGGTGGCGGGAGGATTGACGAGCAGTACTTC
V: TRBV7-7; J: TRBJ2-1; size: -; D: -; CDR3: CASSFSIGTSSNNEQFF; DNA: TGTGCTAGCAGTTTCTCCATCGGGACTTCTTCCAACAATGAGCAGTTCTTC
V: TRBV7-3; J: TRBJ2-1; size: -; D: TRBD1; CDR3: CASSFGQGAEQFF; DNA: TGTGCCAGCAGCTTCGGACAGGGCGCTGAGCAGTTCTTC
V: TRBV5-4; J: TRBJ2-7; size: -; D: TRBD2; CDR3: CASSTTSGRAYEQYF; DNA: TGTGCCAGCAGCACCACTAGCGGGAGGGCGTACGAGCAGTACTTC
V: TRBV2; J: TRBJ2-2; size: -; D: TRBD1; CDR3: CASSEAGRGQASSGELFF; DNA: TGTGCCAGCAGTGAAGCGGGCCGGGGACAGGCGTCTTCCGGGGAGCTGTTTTTT
V: TRBV4-2; J: TRBJ2-1; size: -; D: TRBD2; CDR3: CASSQGTSGRRNEQFF; DNA: TGTGCCAGCAGCCAAGGGACTAGCGGGAGGAGAAATGAGCAGTTCTTC
V: TRBV20-1; J: TRBJ2-3; size: -; D: -; CDR3: CSAQGPYTQYF; DNA: TGCAGTGCTCAGGGCCCTTATACGCAGTATTTT
V: TRBV2; J: TRBJ1-1; size: -; D: TRBD1; CDR3: CASTGGIHTEAFF; DNA: TGTGCCAGCACAGGGGGCATTCACACTGAAGCTTTCTTT
V: TRBV27; J: TRBJ2-7; size: -; D: -; CDR3: CASSSLARGRSSYEQYF; DNA: TGTGCCAGCAGTTCACTCGCCAGGGGACGGAGCTCCTACGAGCAGTACTTC
V: TRBV6-1; J: TRBJ2-7; size: -; D: -; CDR3: CASSDPLSEQYF; DNA: TGTGCCAGCAGTGATCCCCTATCCGAGCAGTACTTC
V: TRBV10-3; J: TRBJ2-1; size: -; D: -; CDR3: CAIKGGSGSDTAEEQFF; DNA: TGTGCCATCAAGGGTGGGAGTGGTAGCGATACAGCAGAAGAGCAGTTCTTC
V: TRBV7-9; J: TRBJ1-1; size: -; D: -; CDR3: CASSLETFPAFF; DNA: TGTGCCAGCAGCTTAGAGACATTCCCAGCTTTCTTT
V: TRBV20-1; J: TRBJ1-1; size: -; D: -; CDR3: CSAQANTEAFF; DNA: TGCAGTGCGCAGGCGAACACTGAAGCTTTCTTT
V: TRBV7-9; J: TRBJ2-1; size: -; D: TRBD2; CDR3: CASIETAGGPSSYNEQFF; DNA: TGTGCCAGCATCGAAACAGCGGGAGGCCCGAGCTCCTACAATGAGCAGTTCTTC
V: TRBV7-3; J: TRBJ2-3; size: -; D: -; CDR3: CASSPRDQDTQYF; DNA: TGTGCCAGCAGCCCCCGAGATCAAGATACGCAGTATTTT
V: TRBV5-1; J: TRBJ1-4; size: -; D: TRBD1; CDR3: CASSMYRGTNEKLFF; DNA: TGCGCCAGCAGTATGTACAGGGGGACTAATGAAAAACTGTTTTTT
V: TRBV2; J: TRBJ1-2; size: -; D: -; CDR3: CASSDSYGYTF; DNA: TGTGCCAGCAGTGACAGCTATGGCTACACCTTC
V: TRBV27; J: TRBJ2-2; size: -; D: TRBD2; CDR3: CASHRWGEGRYTGELFF; DNA: TGTGCCAGCCATAGGTGGGGGGAGGGCCGATACACCGGGGAGCTGTTTTTT
V: TRBV6-5; J: TRBJ1-4; size: -; D: TRBD1; CDR3: CASRRGQGGNEKLFF; DNA: TGTGCCAGCAGACGCGGACAGGGTGGGAATGAAAAACTGTTTTTT
V: TRBV27; J: TRBJ2-7; size: -; D: TRBD2; CDR3: CASSSRGAGDYEQYF; DNA: TGTGCCAGCAGTTCCCGGGGAGCGGGGGATTACGAGCAGTACTTC
V: TRBV30; J: TRBJ2-2; size: -; D: -; CDR3: CAAKPGELFF; DNA: TGTGCCGCGAAACCCGGGGAGCTGTTTTTT
V: TRBV7-3; J: TRBJ1-1; size: -; D: -; CDR3: CASSRGEGSDTEAFF; DNA: TGTGCCAGCAGCCGTGGGGAGGGTTCTGACACTGAAGCTTTCTTT
V: TRBV5-1; J: TRBJ1-2; size: -; D: -; CDR3: CASSLNPRGYGYTF; DNA: TGCGCCAGCAGCTTGAACCCCAGGGGATATGGCTACACCTTC
V: TRBV7-9; J: TRBJ2-3; size: -; D: TRBD1; CDR3: CASSQQDRVPDTQYF; DNA: TGTGCCAGCAGCCAACAGGACAGGGTGCCAGATACGCAGTATTTT
V: TRBV29-1; J: TRBJ1-2; size: -; D: TRBD1; CDR3: CSAEQGGYGYTF; DNA: TGCAGCGCCGAGCAGGGGGGCTATGGCTACACCTTC
V: TRBV19; J: TRBJ1-2; size: -; D: -; CDR3: CASTGSNYGYTF; DNA: TGTGCCAGCACCGGGTCCAACTATGGCTACACCTTC